These 22 T cell receptor beta chains were all obtained from the same sample, sequenced in a study of post-analysis software for immune sequencing data. Presence of unique molecular identifiers characterized the TCR beta cDNA libraries. TCRdb recomputed calls from the PCR reads with MiXCR, one row per CDR3 protein. The table lists approximately 180,000 distinct CDR3 sequences, roughly 31% of them singletons. Antigens of these TCRs are unknown. Study outcomes and limitations: Roughly 5 TRBV segments were significantly more frequent in patients than in controls. TRBV5-6, TRBV5-1 and TRBV20-1 were among these segments.

The sequenced sample was blood. The receptors were sampled from a girl between 5 and 17 years old with multiple sclerosis.

Points on this clonotype: A single base separates this from a much larger clone, so it may be a read error. DNA for the CDR3: TGTGCCAGCAGTAGCGGCAACAATGAGCAGTACTTC. Translated, it gives CASSSGNNEQYF. The V and J genes are TRBV6-5 and TRBJ2-5, with a tentative D call TRBD2 (5 bases). The germline CDR1 and CDR2 sequences are MNHEY and SVGAGI. V shed 5 bases and J shed 11 bases, with 15 bases lying between them. This CDR3 has 12 residues.

The chain links TRBV19 to TRBJ2-1; TRBD2 aligns across 12 bases. The length of the CDR3 is 15 residues. Germline values: CDR1 LNHDA, CDR2 SQIVND (reference sequence). V was clipped by 5 bases and J by 4 bases; unmatched bases: 3. The CDR3 region has the DNA TGTGCCAGTAGTGAAGGGACTAGCGGGTACAATGAGCAGTTCTTC. Its protein is CASSEGTSGYNEQFF.

Comment on this clonotype: This may be a read error: a much more frequent sequence differs by one nucleotide. The rearrangement joins TRBV20-1 to TRBJ2-7; either TRBD1 or TRBD2 may supply D (5 bases each). V lost 0 bases, J lost 7 bases, and 19 bases lay in between. CDR1 is DFQATT and CDR2 is SNEGSKA in the germline V gene (reference sequence). CDR3 size: 15 residues. The CDR3 DNA is TGCAGTGCTAGAGAGAGGGACGCTACTAACAATGAGCAGTACTTC. This sequence encodes CSARERDATNNEQYF.

This clonotype appeared many times. This rearrangement joins TRBV5-1 to TRBJ2-1; D gene unclear. This CDR3 is 14 amino acids long. Germline V gene lookup returns CDR1 SGHRS and CDR2 YFSETQ. Trimming left V 2 bases short and J 6 bases short, with 12 bases between. CDR3 residues: CASSLGELFNEQFF. In DNA, the CDR3 is TGCGCCAGCAGCTTAGGCGAACTCTTCAATGAGCAGTTCTTC.

The V gene is TRBV19, the J gene TRBJ2-7, with D perhaps TRBD1 (5 bases). The CDR3 consists of 14 residues. Trimming left V 5 bases short and J 2 bases short, with 13 bases between. CDR1 is LNHDA and CDR2 is SQIVND in the germline V gene (reference sequence). The CDR3 DNA is TGTGCCAGTAGTCAAGCAGGGTCTGCCTACGAGCAGTACTTC. It codes for CASSQAGSAYEQYF. The full variable domain, completed using reference TRBV19 and TRBJ2-7, is DGGITQSPKYLFRKEGQNVTLSCEQNLNHDAMYWYRQDPGQGLRLIYYSQIVNDFQKGDIAEGYSVSREKKESFPLTVTSAQKNPTAFYLCASSQAGSAYEQYFGPGTRLTVT.

This clonotype has a count of ten or more. The chain employs TRBV28 and TRBJ2-5; D call uncertain. Germline assignment: CDR1 MDHEN and CDR2 SYDVKM. The CDR3 length is 12 residues. The germline V and J ends were trimmed by 3 bases and 3 bases, with 5 bases remaining between them. The CDR3: CASSLLKETQYF. The CDR3 coding sequence is TGTGCCAGCAGTTTGTTAAAAGAGACCCAGTACTTC.

This clonotype has at least ten counts. The chain is built from TRBV5-1 and TRBJ2-1; tentative D call: TRBD2 (6 bases). The CDR3 loop spans 14 amino acids. Trimming pared 0 bases from V and 5 bases from J, leaving 9 bases between. The germline V gene has CDR1 SGHRS and CDR2 YFSETQ. CDR3 DNA: TGCGCCAGCAGCTTGGCTTCTAGCGACAATGAGCAGTTCTTC. This gives the protein CASSLASSDNEQFF.

This clonotype appeared a few times. J is TRBJ1-4 and V is TRBV5-1; 9 bases match TRBD1. The germline CDR1 and CDR2 sequences are SGHRS and YFSETQ. The CDR3 spans 14 residues. The V segment lost 3 bases and the J segment 5 bases; nucleotides outside the gene matches: 2. The CDR3 region is CASSSDRGNEKLFF. DNA for the CDR3: TGCGCCAGCAGCTCGGACAGGGGAAATGAAAAACTGTTTTTT.

There are a few counts of this clonotype. The J gene is TRBJ2-2, the V gene TRBV10-3, with 8 bases aligning to TRBD1. V lost 2 bases and J lost 5; bases outside the gene matches: 4. CDR1 is ENHRY, CDR2 SYGVKD, per germline. CDR3 length equals 15 residues. For the CDR3, the DNA is TGTGCCATCAGTGAGAGACAGGGGATAACCGGGGAGCTGTTTTTT. Residues: CAISERQGITGELFF.

This clonotype was recorded a few times. This sequence joins TRBV2 and TRBJ2-3; 8 bases agree with TRBD2. The germline CDR1 and CDR2 sequences are SNHLY and FYNNEI. V lost 4 bases to trimming and J lost 2 bases; unmatched junction nucleotides: 8. CDR3 length equals 16 residues. In DNA form, the CDR3 reads TGTGCCAGCAGTGTGGGGGCGACTAGCGTCACAGATACGCAGTATTTT. Amino acids: CASSVGATSVTDTQYF.

A remark on this clonotype: A much larger clone is a single base away; this may be a read error. This CDR3 is CASSSGTSYNEQYF. The CDR3 bases are TGCGCCAGCAGCTCCGGGACCTCCTACAATGAGCAGTACTTC. The rearrangement uses TRBV5-1 and TRBJ2-7, with D perhaps assigned TRBD1 or TRBD2 (5 bases each). Germline loops: CDR1 SGHRS, CDR2 YFSETQ. V shed 3 bases and J shed 7 bases, with 17 bases lying between them. There are 14 residues in the CDR3. The whole variable domain, remainder taken from reference TRBV5-1 and TRBJ2-7, is KAGVTQTPRYLIKTRGQQVTLSCSPISGHRSVSWYQQTPGQGLQFLFEYFSETQRNKGNFPGRFSGRQFSNSRSEMNVSTLELGDSALYLCASSSGTSYNEQYFGPGTRLTVT.

As to this clonotype: This could be a read error, since a much larger clone is one nucleotide away. The chain recombines TRBV5-1 with TRBJ2-1, with 7 bases fitting TRBD1. Germline assignment: CDR1 SGHRS and CDR2 YFSETQ. V shed 0 bases and J 5 bases; nucleotides not matched to a gene: 5. The CDR3 is 15 residues long. Here the CDR3 reads CASSLDGTAHNEQFF. CDR3 DNA: TGCGCCAGCAGCTTGGATGGGACAGCTCACAATGAGCAGTTCTTC. The complete variable domain, with remaining parts taken from reference TRBV5-1 and TRBJ2-1, reads KAGVTQTPRYLIKTRGQQVTLSCSPISGHRSVSWYQQTPGQGLQFLFEYFSETQRNKGNFPGRFSGRQFSNSRSEMNVSTLELGDSALYLCASSLDGTAHNEQFFGPGTRLTVL.

As to this clonotype: A much more abundant neighbour one base away suggests this may be a read error. The chain couples TRBV25-1 to TRBJ2-1; D remains unclear. Germline CDR1 is MGHDK and CDR2 is SYGVNS. CDR3 length: 12 residues. The germline V and J ends were trimmed by 5 bases and 10 bases, with 12 bases remaining between them. The CDR3 DNA is TGTGCCAGCAGTCGAATAGCTGGCGAGCAGTTCTTC. It encodes CASSRIAGEQFF.

Concerning this clonotype: This may stem from a read error, because a much larger clone lies one nucleotide away. J is TRBJ2-1 and V is TRBV10-3; 8 positions agree with TRBD2. The CDR3 sequence is 16 residues long. The V gene's germline CDR1 is ENHRY and CDR2 SYGVKD. V lost 8 bases, J lost 10 bases, and 19 bases stayed unmatched. This chain's CDR3 is CAIRSVAGLSSYEQFF. The CDR3 nucleotides are TGTGCCATCCGAAGCGTAGCGGGACTTTCCTCCTACGAGCAGTTCTTC.

In DNA form, the CDR3 reads TGTGCCAGCAGCCGCTCCCGAGCGGGGGGGTACGATGAGCAGTACTTC. It is translated as CASSRSRAGGYDEQYF. The chain employs TRBV2 and TRBJ2-5, with TRBD2 matching over 10 bases. Germline trimming cut 6 bases from V and 11 bases from J; bases unmatched to any gene: 18. The CDR3 loop spans 16 amino acids. Germline CDR1 SNHLY, CDR2 FYNNEI. Combining the CDR3 with reference TRBV2 and TRBJ2-5 gives the whole variable domain EPEVTQTPSHQVTQMGQEVILRCVPISNHLYFYWYRQILGQKVEFLVSFYNNEISEKSEIFDDQFSVERPDGSNFTLKIRSTKLEDSAMYFCASSRSRAGGYDEQYFGPGTRLLVL.

The CDR3 here is CASSPRTSGRAEQFF. In DNA, the CDR3 is TGTGCCAGCAGCCCCCGGACTAGCGGGAGGGCCGAGCAGTTCTTC. The rearrangement joins TRBV11-2 to TRBJ2-1; 15 bases agree with TRBD2. V was pared by 5 bases and J by 10 bases, with 6 bases of the junction left unmatched. Germline CDR1 reads SGHAT; CDR2 reads FQNNGV. This CDR3 spans 15 amino acids.

The chain combines TRBV30 with TRBJ2-7; D is unclear. Germline V CDR1 and CDR2: GTSNPN, SVGIG (reference sequence). The CDR3 sequence is 15 residues long. V lost 2 bases to trimming and J lost 0 bases, with 14 bases between them. Written as DNA, the CDR3 is TGTGCCTGGAGTTCTGCGTTTTACCCCTCCTACGAGCAGTACTTC. It encodes CAWSSAFYPSYEQYF.

This clonotype has a count of ten or more. The genes are TRBV24-1 and TRBJ1-2, with TRBD1 identical over 7 bases. V shed 3 bases, J shed 0 bases, and the junction held 6 bases outside the gene matches. This CDR3 contains 16 residues. The germline gives CDR1 KGHDR, CDR2 SFDVKD. This CDR3 is CATSDRDSKTNYGYTF. As DNA, the CDR3 is TGTGCCACCAGTGATCGGGACAGCAAGACTAACTATGGCTACACCTTC.

With regard to this clonotype: With a much larger clone just one base away, this may be a read error. The V and J genes are TRBV10-3 and TRBJ2-7; no reliable D call. The CDR3 has 12 amino acids. Germline CDR1 ENHRY, CDR2 SYGVKD. The CDR3 spells CVISEIHYEQYF. CDR3 DNA sequence: TGTGTCATCAGTGAGATACACTACGAGCAGTACTTC.

The chain is built from TRBV5-1 and TRBJ1-5; D gene uncertain. In germline, CDR1 is SGHRS, CDR2 YFSETQ. The V end was cut by 4 bases, the J end by 0 bases, with 11 bases between. The CDR3 is 15 residues long. This chain's CDR3 is CASSADGDSNQPQHF. The CDR3 nucleotides read TGCGCCAGCAGCGCGGACGGCGATAGCAATCAGCCCCAGCATTTT.

In its sample, this clonotype was seen a few times. The rearrangement links TRBV20-1 to TRBJ2-5; the match to TRBD2 covers 7 bases. Germline lookup yields CDR1 DFQATT and CDR2 SNEGSKA (reference sequence). V lost 7 bases, J lost 11 bases, and 16 bases stayed unmatched. The CDR3 runs to 13 residues. In nucleotides, the CDR3 is TGCAGTGTTGTACTAGCGCTCGACAATGAGCAGTACTTC. Amino acids: CSVVLALDNEQYF.

The sample holds a few counts of this clonotype. The genes are TRBV10-3 and TRBJ1-2, with TRBD1 matching over 8 bases. CDR1 is ENHRY and CDR2 is SYGVKD in the germline V gene. The V gene end was trimmed by 6 bases and the J gene end by 8 bases; junction bases not matched to a gene: 5. The length of the CDR3 is 12 residues. The CDR3 DNA reads TGTGCCATCAGAGGACAGGGATTAGGCTACACCTTC. It encodes CAIRGQGLGYTF.